This T cell receptor beta chain stems from a study of blood T cell repertoires in COVID-19. Using immunoSEQ multiplex PCR, the repertoire was profiled, and TCRdb retains in-frame clones only, with some absent. The table shows 220,000 or so clones, with more than 70% occurring only once. The junction had 5 bases not matched to a gene; V was cut back by 5 bases and J by 0 bases. This CDR3 is 17 amino acids long. Germline V lookup: CDR1 SEHNR, CDR2 FQNEAQ (reference sequence). Sample: peripheral blood. V gene TRBV7-9 combines with J gene TRBJ2-3, with 13 nucleotides matching TRBD2. This receptor was taken from a woman of 80 years or more with acute or convalescent COVID-19. The chain's CDR3 is CASSRTSGGPSTDTQYF. CDR3 DNA sequence: TGTGCCAGCAGCAGGACTAGCGGGGGCCCTAGCACAGATACGCAGTATTTT.